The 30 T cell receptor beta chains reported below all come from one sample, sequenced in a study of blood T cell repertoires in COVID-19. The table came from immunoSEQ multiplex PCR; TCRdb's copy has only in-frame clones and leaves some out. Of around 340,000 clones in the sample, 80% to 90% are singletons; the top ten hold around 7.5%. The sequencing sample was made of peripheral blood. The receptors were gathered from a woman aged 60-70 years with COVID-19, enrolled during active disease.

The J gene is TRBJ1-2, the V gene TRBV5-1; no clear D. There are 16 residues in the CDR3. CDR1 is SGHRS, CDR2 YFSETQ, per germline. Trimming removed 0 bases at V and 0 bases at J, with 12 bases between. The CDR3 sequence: CASSLVRAGSNYGYTF. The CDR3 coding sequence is TGCGCCAGCAGCTTGGTTCGAGCAGGATCTAACTATGGCTACACCTTC.

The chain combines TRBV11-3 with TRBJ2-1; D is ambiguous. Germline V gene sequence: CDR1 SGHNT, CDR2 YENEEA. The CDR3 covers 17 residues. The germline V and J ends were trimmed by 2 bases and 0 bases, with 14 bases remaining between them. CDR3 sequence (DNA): TGTGCCAGCAGCTTACGGATAGACAATCCCTCCTACAATGAGCAGTTCTTC. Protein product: CASSLRIDNPSYNEQFF.

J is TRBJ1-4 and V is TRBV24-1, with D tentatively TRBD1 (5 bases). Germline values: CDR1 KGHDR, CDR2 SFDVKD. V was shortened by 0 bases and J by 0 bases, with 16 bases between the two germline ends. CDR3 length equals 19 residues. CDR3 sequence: CATSDLRRRDYSTNEKLFF. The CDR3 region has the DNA TGTGCCACCAGTGATTTGAGGAGGAGGGACTATTCAACTAATGAAAAACTGTTTTTT.

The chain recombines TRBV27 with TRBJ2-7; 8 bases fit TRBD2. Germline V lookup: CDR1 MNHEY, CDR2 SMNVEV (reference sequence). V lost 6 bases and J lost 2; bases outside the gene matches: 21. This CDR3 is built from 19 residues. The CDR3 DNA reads TGTGCCAGCAGCATATACCCCGCCTGGGAGCGGGGGCCCACCTACGAGCAGTACTTC. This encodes CASSIYPAWERGPTYEQYF.

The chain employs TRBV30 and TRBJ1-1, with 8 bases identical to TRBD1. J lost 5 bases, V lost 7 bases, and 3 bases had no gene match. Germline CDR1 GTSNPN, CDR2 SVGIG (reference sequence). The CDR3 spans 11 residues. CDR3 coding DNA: TGTGCCTCCAGGGGGCTAACTGAAGCTTTCTTT. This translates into CASRGLTEAFF.

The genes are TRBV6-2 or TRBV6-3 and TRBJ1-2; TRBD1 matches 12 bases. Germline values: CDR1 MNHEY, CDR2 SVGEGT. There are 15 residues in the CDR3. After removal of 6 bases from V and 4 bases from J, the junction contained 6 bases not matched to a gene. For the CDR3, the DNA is TGTGCCAGCAGCTCCCGGGACAGGGGGCCCTATGGCTACACCTTC. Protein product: CASSSRDRGPYGYTF.

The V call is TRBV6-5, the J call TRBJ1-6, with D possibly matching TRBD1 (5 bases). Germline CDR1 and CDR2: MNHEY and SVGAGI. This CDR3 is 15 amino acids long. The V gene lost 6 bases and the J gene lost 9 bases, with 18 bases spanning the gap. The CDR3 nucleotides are TGTGCCAGCAGCTCGGTGCAGGGAAGCCCTTCACCCCTCCACTTT. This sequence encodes CASSSVQGSPSPLHF.

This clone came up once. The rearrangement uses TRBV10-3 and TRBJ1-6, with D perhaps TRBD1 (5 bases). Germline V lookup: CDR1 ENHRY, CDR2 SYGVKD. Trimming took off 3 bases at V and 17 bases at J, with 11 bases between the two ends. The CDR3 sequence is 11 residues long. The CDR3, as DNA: TGTGCCATCAGTGATGGGGCTCGGGTCCACTTT. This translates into CAISDGARVHF.

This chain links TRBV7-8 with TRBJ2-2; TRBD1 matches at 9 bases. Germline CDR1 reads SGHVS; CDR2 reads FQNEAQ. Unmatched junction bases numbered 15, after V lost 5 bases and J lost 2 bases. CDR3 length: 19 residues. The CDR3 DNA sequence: TGTGCCAGCAGCCCCCTACTACAGGGACAGGGAATCAACACCGGGGAGCTGTTTTTT. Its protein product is CASSPLLQGQGINTGELFF.

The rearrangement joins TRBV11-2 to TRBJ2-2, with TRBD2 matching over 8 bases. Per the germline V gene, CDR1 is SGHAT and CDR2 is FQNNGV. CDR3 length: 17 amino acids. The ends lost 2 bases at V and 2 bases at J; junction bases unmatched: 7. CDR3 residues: CASSLLAGLANTGELFF. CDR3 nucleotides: TGTGCCAGCAGCTTACTAGCGGGTCTAGCTAACACCGGGGAGCTGTTTTTT.

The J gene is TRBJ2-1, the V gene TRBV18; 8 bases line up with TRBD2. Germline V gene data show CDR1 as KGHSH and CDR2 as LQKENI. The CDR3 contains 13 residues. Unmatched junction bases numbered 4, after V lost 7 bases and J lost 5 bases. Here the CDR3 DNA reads TGTGCCAGCTGTAGCGGGGTAAACAATGAGCAGTTCTTC. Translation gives CASCSGVNNEQFF.

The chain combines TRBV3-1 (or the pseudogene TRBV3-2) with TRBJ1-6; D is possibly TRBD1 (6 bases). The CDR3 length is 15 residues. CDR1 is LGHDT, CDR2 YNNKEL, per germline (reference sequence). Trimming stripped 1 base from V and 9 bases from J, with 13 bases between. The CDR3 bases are TGTGCCAGCAGCCAAGGTCAGGGGATGGGTTCACCCCTCCACTTT. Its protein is CASSQGQGMGSPLHF.

The chain's CDR3 is CASSLAGRETQYF. The CDR3 DNA reads TGTGCCAGCAGCTTAGCGGGGCGGGAGACCCAGTACTTC. The V call is TRBV7-9, the J call TRBJ2-5; D is possibly TRBD1 (5 bases). The CDR3 covers 13 residues. Trimming cost V 0 bases and J 5 bases, with 7 bases left between them. Germline values: CDR1 SEHNR, CDR2 FQNEAQ (reference sequence).

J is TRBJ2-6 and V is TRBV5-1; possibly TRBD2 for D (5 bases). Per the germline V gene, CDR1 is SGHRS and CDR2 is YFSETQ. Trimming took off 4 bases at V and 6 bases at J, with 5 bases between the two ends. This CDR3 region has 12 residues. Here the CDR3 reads CASSREANVLTF. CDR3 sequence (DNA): TGCGCCAGCAGCCGGGAGGCCAACGTCCTGACTTTC.

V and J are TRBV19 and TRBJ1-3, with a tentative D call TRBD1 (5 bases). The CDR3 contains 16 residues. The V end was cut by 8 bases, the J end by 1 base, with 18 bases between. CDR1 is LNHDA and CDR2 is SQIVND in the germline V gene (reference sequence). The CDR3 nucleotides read TGTGCCAGTTTCAGGCCGGGGGAGCGGTCTGGAAACACCATATATTTT. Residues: CASFRPGERSGNTIYF.

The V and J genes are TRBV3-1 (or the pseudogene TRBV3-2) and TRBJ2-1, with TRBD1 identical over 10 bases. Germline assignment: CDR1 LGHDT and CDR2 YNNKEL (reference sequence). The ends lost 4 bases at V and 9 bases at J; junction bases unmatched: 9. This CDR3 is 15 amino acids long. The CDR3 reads CASSRGTGDIPEQFF. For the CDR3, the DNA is TGTGCCAGCAGCCGTGGGACAGGGGACATCCCTGAGCAGTTCTTC.

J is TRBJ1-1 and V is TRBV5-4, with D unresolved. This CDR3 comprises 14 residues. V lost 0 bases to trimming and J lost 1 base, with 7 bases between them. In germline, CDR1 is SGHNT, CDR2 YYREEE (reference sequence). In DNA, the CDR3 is TGTGCCAGCAGCTTGGGCCACTGGAACACTGAAGCTTTCTTT. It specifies CASSLGHWNTEAFF. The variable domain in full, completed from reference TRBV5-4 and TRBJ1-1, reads ETGVTQSPTHLIKTRGQQVTLRCSSQSGHNTVSWYQQALGQGPQFIFQYYREEENGRGNFPPRFSGLQFPNYSSELNVNALELDDSALYLCASSLGHWNTEAFFGQGTRLTVV.

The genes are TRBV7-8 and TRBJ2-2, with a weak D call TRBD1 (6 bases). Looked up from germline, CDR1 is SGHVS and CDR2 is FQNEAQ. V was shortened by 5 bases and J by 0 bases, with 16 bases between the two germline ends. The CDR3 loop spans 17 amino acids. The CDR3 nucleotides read TGTGCCAGCAGCCCCCTAATGGCAGGGGCGAACACCGGGGAGCTGTTTTTT. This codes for CASSPLMAGANTGELFF. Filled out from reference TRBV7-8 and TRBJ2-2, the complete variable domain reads GAGVSQSPRYKVAKRGQDVALRCDPISGHVSLFWYQQALGQGPEFLTYFQNEAQLDKSGLPSDRFFAERPEGSVSTLKIQRTQQEDSAVYLCASSPLMAGANTGELFFGEGSRLTVL.

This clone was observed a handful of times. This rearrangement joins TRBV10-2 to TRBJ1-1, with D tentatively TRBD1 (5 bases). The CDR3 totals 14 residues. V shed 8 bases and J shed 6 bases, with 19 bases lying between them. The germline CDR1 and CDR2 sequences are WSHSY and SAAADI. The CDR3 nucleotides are TGCGCCAGCGGGGGTCCAACGACTAGAGCTGAAGCTTTCTTT. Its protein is CASGGPTTRAEAFF.

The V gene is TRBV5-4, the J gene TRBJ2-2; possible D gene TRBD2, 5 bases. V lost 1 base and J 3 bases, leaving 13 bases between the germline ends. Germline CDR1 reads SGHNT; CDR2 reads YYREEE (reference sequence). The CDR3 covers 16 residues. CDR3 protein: CASSLQRGSDTGELFF. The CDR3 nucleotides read TGTGCCAGCAGCTTGCAACGGGGTTCGGACACCGGGGAGCTGTTTTTT.

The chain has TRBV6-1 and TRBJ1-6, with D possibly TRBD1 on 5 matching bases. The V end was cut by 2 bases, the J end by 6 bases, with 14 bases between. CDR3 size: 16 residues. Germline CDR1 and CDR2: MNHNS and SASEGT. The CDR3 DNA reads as TGTGCCAGCAGTGAATCAGCGGGGGTCGGTAATTCACCCCTCCACTTT. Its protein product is CASSESAGVGNSPLHF.

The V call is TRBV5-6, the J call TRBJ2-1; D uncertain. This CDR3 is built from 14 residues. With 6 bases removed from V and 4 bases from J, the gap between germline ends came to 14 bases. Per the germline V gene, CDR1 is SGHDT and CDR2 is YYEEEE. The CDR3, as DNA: TGTGCCAGCACCCGGAGCTCGGTTTACAATGAGCAGTTCTTC. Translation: CASTRSSVYNEQFF.

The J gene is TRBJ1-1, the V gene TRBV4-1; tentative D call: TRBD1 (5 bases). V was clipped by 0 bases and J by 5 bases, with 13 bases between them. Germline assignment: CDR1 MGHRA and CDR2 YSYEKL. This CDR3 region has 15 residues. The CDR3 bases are TGCGCCAGCAGCCAAGATTGGAGCAGGGTTACTGAAGCTTTCTTT. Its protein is CASSQDWSRVTEAFF.

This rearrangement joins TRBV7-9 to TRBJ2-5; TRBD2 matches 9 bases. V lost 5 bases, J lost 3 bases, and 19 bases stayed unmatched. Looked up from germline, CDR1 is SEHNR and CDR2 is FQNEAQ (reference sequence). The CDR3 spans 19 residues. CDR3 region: CASSPRAGGRSVREETQYF. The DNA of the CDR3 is TGTGCCAGCAGCCCCCGGGCGGGGGGGCGATCGGTCCGTGAAGAGACCCAGTACTTC.

This CDR3 is CASSLTGTQNNNEQFF. The DNA for the CDR3 is TGCGCCAGCAGCTTGACCGGGACACAAAATAACAATGAGCAGTTCTTC. V is TRBV5-1 and J is TRBJ2-1, with D possibly matching TRBD1 (6 bases). V shed 1 base and J shed 5 bases, with 16 bases lying between them. The CDR3 totals 16 residues. Germline V CDR1 and CDR2: SGHRS, YFSETQ.

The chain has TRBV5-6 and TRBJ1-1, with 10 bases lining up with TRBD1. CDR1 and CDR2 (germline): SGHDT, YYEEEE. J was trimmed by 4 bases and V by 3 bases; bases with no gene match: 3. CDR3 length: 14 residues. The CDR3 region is CASSWGQGITEAFF. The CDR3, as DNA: TGTGCCAGCAGCTGGGGACAGGGGATCACTGAAGCTTTCTTT.

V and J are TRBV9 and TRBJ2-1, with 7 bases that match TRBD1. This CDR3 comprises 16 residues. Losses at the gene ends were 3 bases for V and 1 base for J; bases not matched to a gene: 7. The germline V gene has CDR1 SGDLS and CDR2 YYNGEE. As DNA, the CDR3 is TGTGCCAGCAGCGGTAGCAGACAGGGATCCTACAATGAGCAGTTCTTC. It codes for CASSGSRQGSYNEQFF.

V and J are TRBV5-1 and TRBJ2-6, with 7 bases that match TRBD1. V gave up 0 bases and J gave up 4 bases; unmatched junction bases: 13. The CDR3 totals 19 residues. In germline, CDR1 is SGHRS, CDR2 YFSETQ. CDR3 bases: TGCGCCAGCAGCTTGGGAGGGACAGTCGGACCGGGGGGGGCCAACGTCCTGACTTTC. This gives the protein CASSLGGTVGPGGANVLTF.

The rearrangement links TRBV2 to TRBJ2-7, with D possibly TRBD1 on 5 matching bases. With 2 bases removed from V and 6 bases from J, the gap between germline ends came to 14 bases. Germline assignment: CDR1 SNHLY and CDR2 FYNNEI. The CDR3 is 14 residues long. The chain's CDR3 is CASSEPRASIEQYF. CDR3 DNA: TGTGCCAGCAGTGAACCCAGGGCGTCGATCGAGCAGTACTTC. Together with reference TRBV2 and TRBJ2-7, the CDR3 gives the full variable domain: EPEVTQTPSHQVTQMGQEVILRCVPISNHLYFYWYRQILGQKVEFLVSFYNNEISEKSEIFDDQFSVERPDGSNFTLKIRSTKLEDSAMYFCASSEPRASIEQYFGPGTRLTVT.

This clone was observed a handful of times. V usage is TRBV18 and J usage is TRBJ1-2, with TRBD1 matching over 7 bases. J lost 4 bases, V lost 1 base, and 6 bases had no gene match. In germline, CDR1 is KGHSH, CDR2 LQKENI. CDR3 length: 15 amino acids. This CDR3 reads CASSPLRQGGYGYTF. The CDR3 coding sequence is TGTGCCAGCTCACCACTACGACAGGGCGGCTATGGCTACACCTTC. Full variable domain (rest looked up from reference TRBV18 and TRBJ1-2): NAGVMQNPRHLVRRRGQEARLRCSPMKGHSHVYWYRQLPEEGLKFMVYLQKENIIDESGMPKERFSAEFPKEGPSILRIQQVVRGDSAAYFCASSPLRQGGYGYTFGSGTRLTVV.